The 8 T cell receptor beta chains below come from one sample, sequenced in a study of response to subunit inactivated influenza vaccine (dated by TCRdb to the late 2010s). The protocol used for the library was RT-PCR. TCRdb lists the instrument as Illumina HiSeq 2500. The public reads were run again by TCRdb, first through fastp at Q25 and then through MiXCR, and only productive beta chains were kept. For every CDR3 protein sequence, its rows merge into one entry that carries the most common genes and DNA. This sample is represented by just over 300,000 distinct CDR3 sequences; around 20% of them were singletons. The top ten clonotypes cover 10% of the sample. Sequencing was performed on PBMCs from blood, taken less than 22 months after vaccination. The receptors were sampled from a man aged 50 to 69 who received an inactivated influenza vaccine. Donor details come from another sample of the same person, matched by shared clones.

The chain links TRBV20-1 to TRBJ2-7; D is possibly TRBD1 (5 bases). V shed 5 bases and J shed 4 bases, with 18 bases lying between them. Looked up from germline, CDR1 is DFQATT and CDR2 is SNEGSKA (reference sequence). CDR3 size: 14 residues. CDR3 nucleotide sequence: TGCAGTGCTCCTCCCGGGCAGGGAAGGTACGAGCAGTACTTC. It is translated as CSAPPGQGRYEQYF.

This clonotype was seen more than once but under ten times. J is TRBJ2-7 and V is TRBV20-1; D call uncertain. This CDR3 region has 13 residues. Germline CDR1 reads DFQATT; CDR2 reads SNEGSKA (reference sequence). V was cut by 1 base and J by 4 bases, with 11 bases left in between. The DNA of the CDR3 is TGCAGTGCTAGAGGACTGCGCGGTTACGAGCAGTACTTC. Its protein product is CSARGLRGYEQYF.

In nucleotides, the CDR3 is TGTGCCAGCAGCCCTGGCAGGGTCACCTACGAGCAGTACTTC. Amino acids: CASSPGRVTYEQYF. V usage is TRBV11-1 and J usage is TRBJ2-7, with a weak D call TRBD1 (5 bases). The V gene's germline CDR1 is SGHAT and CDR2 FQDESV (reference sequence). The V end lost 5 bases, the J end lost 2 bases, and 13 bases lay between the germline ends. This CDR3 has 14 residues. Using reference TRBV11-1 and TRBJ2-7 for the parts outside the CDR3, the full variable domain is EAEVAQSPRYKITEKSQAVAFWCDPISGHATLYWYRQILGQGPELLVQFQDESVVDDSQLPKDRFSAERLKGVDSTLKIQPAELGDSAMYLCASSPGRVTYEQYFGPGTRLTVT.

This chain links TRBV12-3 or TRBV12-4 with TRBJ1-5, with D possibly matching TRBD1 (6 bases). The CDR3 consists of 15 residues. V gave up 2 bases and J gave up 4 bases, with 12 bases separating them. The CDR3 nucleotides read TGTGCCAGCAGTTTAATAATAGGGGGGAATCAGCCCCAGCATTTT. Translating gives CASSLIIGGNQPQHF.

The gene calls are TRBV29-1 and TRBJ2-1, with 10 bases lining up with TRBD2. J gave up 5 bases and V 4 bases, and 8 bases lay outside the gene matches. The length of the CDR3 is 15 residues. Germline V gene lookup returns CDR1 SQVTM and CDR2 ANQGSEA. DNA for the CDR3: TGCAGCGTTGTTGCAGCGGGAGGGGCTCACAATGAGCAGTTCTTC. Translated: CSVVAAGGAHNEQFF.

The V gene is TRBV28, the J gene TRBJ2-1; D unresolved. V lost 7 bases to trimming and J lost 10 bases, with 17 bases between them. The CDR3 runs 13 residues. The germline gives CDR1 MDHEN, CDR2 SYDVKM. CDR3 in amino acids: CASNTLVSGEQFF. The CDR3 DNA sequence: TGTGCCAGCAATACCCTGGTGAGTGGAGAGCAGTTCTTC.

The J gene is TRBJ1-5, the V gene TRBV6-2 or TRBV6-3, with 11 bases that match TRBD1. Trimming took 8 bases from V and 1 from J; bases not matched to a gene: 7. CDR1 is MNHEY, CDR2 SVGEGT, per germline. This CDR3 region has 16 residues. In nucleotides, the CDR3 is TGTGCCAGCTCTCCCGGGACAGGGGGGAGCAATCAGCCCCAGCATTTT. This codes for CASSPGTGGSNQPQHF.

This clonotype has only a few counts. The chain combines TRBV11-2 with TRBJ1-2; no definite D call. Germline V CDR1 and CDR2: SGHAT, FQNNGV. V gave up 2 bases and J gave up 2 bases, with 12 bases separating them. The CDR3 has 15 amino acids. CDR3 residues: CASSLNRYSNYGYTF. For the CDR3, the DNA is TGTGCCAGCAGCTTAAACCGGTACAGCAACTATGGCTACACCTTC.